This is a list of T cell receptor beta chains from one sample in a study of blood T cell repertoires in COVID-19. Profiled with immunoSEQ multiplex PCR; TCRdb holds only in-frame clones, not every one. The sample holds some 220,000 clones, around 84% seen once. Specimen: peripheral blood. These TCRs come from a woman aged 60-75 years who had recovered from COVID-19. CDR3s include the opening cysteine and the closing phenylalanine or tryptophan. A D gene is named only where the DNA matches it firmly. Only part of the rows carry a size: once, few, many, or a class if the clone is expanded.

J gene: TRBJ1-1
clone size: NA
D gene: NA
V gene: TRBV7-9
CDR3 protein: CASSIAAGTEAFF
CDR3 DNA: TGTGCCAGCAGCATCGCTGCGGGCACTGAAGCTTTCTTT

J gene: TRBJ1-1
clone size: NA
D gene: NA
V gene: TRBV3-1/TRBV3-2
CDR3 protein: CASSQVPGDTEAFF
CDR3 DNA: TGTGCCAGCAGCCAAGTCCCAGGGGACACTGAAGCTTTCTTT

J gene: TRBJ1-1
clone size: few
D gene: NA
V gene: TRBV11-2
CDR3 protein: CASSLWRDKNTEAFF
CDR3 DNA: TGTGCCAGCAGCTTATGGAGGGATAAAAACACTGAAGCTTTCTTT

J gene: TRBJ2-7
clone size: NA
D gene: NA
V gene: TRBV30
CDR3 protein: CAWSDPLRERTYEQYF
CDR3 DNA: TGTGCCTGGAGTGACCCGCTGAGGGAAAGGACCTACGAGCAGTACTTC

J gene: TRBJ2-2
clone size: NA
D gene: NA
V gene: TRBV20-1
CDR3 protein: CSALNTGELFF
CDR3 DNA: TGCAGTGCCCTGAACACCGGGGAGCTGTTTTTT

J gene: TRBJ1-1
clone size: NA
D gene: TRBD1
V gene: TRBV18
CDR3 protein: CASSPRGQGGIAEAFF
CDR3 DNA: TGTGCCAGCTCACCCAGGGGACAGGGAGGTATCGCTGAAGCTTTCTTT

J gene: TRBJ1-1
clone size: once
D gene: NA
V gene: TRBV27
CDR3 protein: CASSLVGANTEAFF
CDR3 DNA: TGTGCCAGCAGTTTAGTGGGGGCCAACACTGAAGCTTTCTTT

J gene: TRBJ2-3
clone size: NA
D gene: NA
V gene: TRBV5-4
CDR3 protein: CASSLTGTDTQYF
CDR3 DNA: TGTGCCAGCAGCTTGACAGGCACAGATACGCAGTATTTT

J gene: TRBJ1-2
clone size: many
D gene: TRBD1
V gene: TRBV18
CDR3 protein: CASSRTGQGGYTF
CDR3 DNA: TGTGCCAGCTCCCGGACAGGGCAAGGGGGCTACACCTTC

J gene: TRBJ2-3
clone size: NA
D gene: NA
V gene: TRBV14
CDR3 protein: CASSPASVYQDTQYF
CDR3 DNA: TGTGCCAGCAGTCCCGCGTCTGTCTACCAAGATACGCAGTATTTT

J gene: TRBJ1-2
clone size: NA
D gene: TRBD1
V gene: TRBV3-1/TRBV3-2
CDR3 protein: CASSPGTGGQGYTF
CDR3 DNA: TGTGCCAGCAGCCCAGGGACAGGGGGCCAAGGCTACACCTTC

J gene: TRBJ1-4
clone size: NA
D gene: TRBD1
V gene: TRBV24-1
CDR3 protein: CATKARTGLEKLFF
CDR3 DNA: TGTGCCACCAAGGCTCGGACAGGGCTCGAAAAACTGTTTTTT